The 31 T cell receptor beta chains in this list originate from one sample, sequenced in a study of regulatory T cells in long-lasting Graves disease (dated by TCRdb to 2020 to 2023). Library preparation used multiplex PCR. The instrument given in TCRdb is Illumina HiSeq 4000. CDR3 regions were amplified by Arm-PCR with iRepertoire HTBI primers to construct TCR beta libraries. The raw public data were reprocessed by TCRdb itself: fastp quality trimming at Q25, MiXCR clonotype calling, in-frame beta chains only. For every CDR3 protein sequence, its rows merge into one entry that carries the most common genes and DNA. A total of roughly 520,000 distinct CDR3 sequences appear in this sample, around 12% of them only once. The top ten clonotypes cover roughly 9.3% of the sample. The time point label, as the study defines it: newly diagnosed GD, antithyroid drugs for less than 3 months. For both TCR sequencing and RNA sequencing, RNA was extracted from PBMCs using TRIzol.

This sample was also put to use in a study of T cells in Graves' hyperthyroidism and ophthalmopathy.

The material sequenced was peripheral blood mononuclear cells (PBMCs), taken at new diagnosis, from a patient treated with antithyroid drugs. These TCRs come from a woman aged 25 to 39 with Graves disease. Donor details come from another sample of the same person, matched by shared clones.

This clonotype was counted many times. This sequence joins TRBV28 and TRBJ1-2; TRBD1 matches 8 bases. CDR3 length: 14 residues. V dropped 4 bases and J dropped 5; count of bases not matched to a gene: 6. The germline gives CDR1 MDHEN, CDR2 SYDVKM. The CDR3 DNA sequence: TGTGCCAGCAGTTCCTCGACAGGGGATTATGGCTACACCTTC. Translated: CASSSSTGDYGYTF.

The gene calls are TRBV7-9 and TRBJ2-7, with a possible D match to TRBD2 (6 bases). The CDR3 has 15 residues. V dropped 5 bases and J dropped 1 base, with 15 bases sitting between them. Germline-derived CDR1 and CDR2 are SEHNR and FQNEAQ (reference sequence). The CDR3 coding sequence is TGTGCCAGCAGCGAGGACGCGGGGAGATCCTACGAGCAGTACTTC. Amino acids: CASSEDAGRSYEQYF.

In the case of this clonotype: A clone one base away is much larger, so this may be a read error. This chain links TRBV5-1 with TRBJ2-7; no clear D gene. The germline CDR1 and CDR2 sequences are SGHRS and YFSETQ. This CDR3 has 13 amino acids. The CDR3 DNA is TGCGCCAACAGCACGGACGGACCCTACGAGCAGTACTTC. Encoded protein: CANSTDGPYEQYF.

This clonotype was detected only a few times. This chain uses TRBV4-2 with TRBJ2-1, with 9 nucleotides matching TRBD2. This CDR3 is 17 amino acids long. Germline loops: CDR1 LGHNA, CDR2 YNFKEQ. V was pared by 3 bases and J by 6 bases, with 12 bases of the junction left unmatched. The CDR3 nucleotides read TGTGCCAGCAGCCAGCTGGGGGAGCGGGAGGTGGGCAATGAGCAGTTCTTC. Translation gives CASSQLGEREVGNEQFF.

The sample holds many counts of this clonotype. The gene calls are TRBV11-2 and TRBJ1-4; D uncertain. From germline, CDR1 is SGHAT and CDR2 FQNNGV. Trimming removed 4 bases from V and 4 bases from J, with 13 bases in between. CDR3 length: 15 amino acids. CDR3 sequence (DNA): TGTGCCAGCAGCTCCCCCGGACCTCTTAATGAAAAACTGTTTTTT. Protein product: CASSSPGPLNEKLFF.

A note on this clonotype: One base away lies a much larger clone, so this may be a sequencing read error. V gene TRBV20-1 combines with J gene TRBJ2-7; D is perhaps TRBD1 or TRBD2 (5 bases each). This CDR3 is built from 14 residues. Germline lookup yields CDR1 DFQATT and CDR2 SNEGSKA (reference sequence). V gave up 8 bases and J gave up 5 bases, with 22 bases separating them. CDR3 region: CSSIRDPNSNEQYF. The CDR3 nucleotides read TGCAGTTCTATCCGGGACCCCAATTCCAACGAGCAGTACTTC.

The sample holds many counts of this clonotype. The rearrangement joins TRBV10-3 to TRBJ2-7, with 14 bases matching TRBD2. V lost 6 bases and J lost 3; bases outside the gene matches: 1. The germline V gene encodes CDR1 ENHRY and CDR2 SYGVKD. This CDR3 contains 14 residues. In nucleotides, the CDR3 is TGTGCCATCAGCGGGACTAGCGGGAGCTACGAGCAGTACTTC. Translating gives CAISGTSGSYEQYF.

The sample holds a few counts of this clonotype. The CDR3 does not close with the conserved phenylalanine or tryptophan, likely indicating a read error. The rearrangement uses TRBV20-1 and TRBJ1-2; D is unclear. The V gene lost 7 bases and the J gene lost 0 bases, with 9 bases spanning the gap. The germline gives CDR1 DFQATT, CDR2 SNEGSKA (reference sequence). This CDR3 is 12 amino acids long. CDR3: CSVSLTNYGYTS. The DNA of the CDR3 is TGCAGTGTGTCCCTGACTAACTATGGCTACACCTCC.

This clonotype appeared a few times. This chain connects TRBV29-1 to TRBJ2-7; no clear D. Germline V gives CDR1 SQVTM, CDR2 ANQGSEA. The V end lost 6 bases, the J end lost 2 bases, and 11 bases lay between the germline ends. The CDR3 has 12 residues. Written as DNA, the CDR3 is TGCAGCGTCACGACCCAAGCCTACGAGCAGTACTTC. Amino acid sequence: CSVTTQAYEQYF.

This clonotype was seen repeatedly, ten times or more. This chain connects TRBV5-5 to TRBJ1-1; possible D gene TRBD1, 6 bases. Trimming left V 2 bases short and J 1 base short, with 9 bases between. The CDR3 runs to 14 residues. Per the germline V gene, CDR1 is SGHKS and CDR2 is YYEKEE (reference sequence). The CDR3 loop reads CASSLRTANTEAFF. In DNA form, the CDR3 reads TGTGCCAGCAGCTTAAGGACAGCGAACACTGAAGCTTTCTTT.

Concerning this clonotype: The conserved final phenylalanine or tryptophan is absent from the CDR3, which likely points to a read error. This chain links TRBV4-3 with TRBJ1-4; no clear D gene. Per the germline V gene, CDR1 is LGHNA and CDR2 is YSLEER. CDR3 length: 15 residues. The V end lost 0 bases, the J end lost 4 bases, and 9 bases lay between the germline ends. The CDR3 coding sequence is TGCGCCAGCAGCCAAGAGACGGCCCATAATGAAAAACTGTTTCTT. It translates to CASSQETAHNEKLFL.

The chain combines TRBV27 with TRBJ2-2, with TRBD2 identical over 14 bases. Looked up from germline, CDR1 is MNHEY and CDR2 is SMNVEV (reference sequence). The CDR3 spans 16 residues. The V and J ends lost 5 bases and 10 bases, in that order; junction bases with no gene match: 9. CDR3 sequence reads: CASSLLGLAGAEELFF. The DNA of the CDR3 is TGTGCCAGCAGTCTTCTGGGACTAGCGGGAGCTGAGGAGCTGTTTTTT.

There are many counts of this clonotype. The chain carries TRBV4-3 and TRBJ1-5; perhaps TRBD1 as D (5 bases). The CDR3 length is 13 residues. Germline CDR1 LGHNA, CDR2 YSLEER. V gave up 11 bases and J gave up 2 bases, with 13 bases separating them. This chain's CDR3 is CAREGWGNQPQHF. CDR3 DNA sequence: TGCGCCCGGGAGGGGTGGGGCAATCAGCCCCAGCATTTT.

The rearrangement links TRBV11-1 to TRBJ2-5, with D possibly matching TRBD2 (6 bases). CDR3 length: 15 residues. Germline assignment: CDR1 SGHAT and CDR2 FQDESV (reference sequence). The V gene lost 5 bases and the J gene lost 0 bases, with 13 bases spanning the gap. The CDR3 DNA is TGTGCCAGCAGCATACTAGCAGGGTACCAAGAGACCCAGTACTTC. Its protein is CASSILAGYQETQYF.

This clonotype was counted ten times or more. The V gene is TRBV18, the J gene TRBJ2-3, with TRBD2 as a possible D gene (7 bases). CDR1 KGHSH and CDR2 LQKENI come from the germline V gene. The CDR3 spans 16 residues. V was cut by 1 base and J by 3 bases, with 14 bases left in between. CDR3 DNA: TGTGCCAGCTCACCACTTCAGGGGAGGGGTACAGATACGCAGTATTTT. Its translation: CASSPLQGRGTDTQYF.

Comments on this clonotype: A far larger clone is only one base removed, so a read error is likely. This chain joins TRBV2 and TRBJ2-5; unclear D gene. The J call may be incorrect, as the DNA end agrees better with TRBJ2-1. The germline V gene has CDR1 SNHLY and CDR2 FYNNEI. The CDR3 sequence is 11 residues long. The CDR3 loop is CASSGIDEQFF. DNA of the CDR3: TGTGCCAGCAGTGGTATTGATGAGCAGTTCTTC.

This clonotype was seen at least ten times. The chain couples TRBV6-1 to TRBJ1-6, with 9 bases lining up with TRBD1. V was clipped by 7 bases and J by 9 bases; unmatched bases: 13. The CDR3 length is 16 residues. Germline V lookup: CDR1 MNHNS, CDR2 SASEGT. CDR3 residues: CASTYGDRVYFSPLHF. CDR3 DNA: TGTGCCAGCACCTACGGGGACAGGGTTTATTTTTCACCCCTCCACTTT.

A few counts support this clonotype. The chain combines TRBV5-1 with TRBJ1-1, with TRBD1 identical over 12 bases. The CDR3 is made up of 16 amino acids. The germline CDR1 and CDR2 sequences are SGHRS and YFSETQ. The junction had 3 bases not matched to a gene; V was cut back by 2 bases and J by 1 base. The CDR3, as DNA: TGCGCCAGCAGCTTAAGGGGACAGGGGGCGAACACTGAAGCTTTCTTT. Protein product: CASSLRGQGANTEAFF.

The chain combines TRBV6-1 with TRBJ2-3, with a tentative D call TRBD1 (6 bases). The J call is in doubt because the DNA end fits TRBJ2-1 better. Germline V gives CDR1 MNHNS, CDR2 SASEGT. This CDR3 has 13 amino acids. CDR3 amino acids: CASRLQGRNEQFF. For the CDR3, the DNA is TGTGCCAGCCGACTACAGGGTCGGAATGAGCAGTTCTTC.

This chain joins TRBV7-9 and TRBJ2-1; D unresolved. Germline values: CDR1 SEHNR, CDR2 FQNEAQ (reference sequence). Trimming removed 8 bases from V and 8 bases from J, with 22 bases in between. This CDR3 contains 15 residues. CDR3 region: CASEFFVPLAHEQFF. The CDR3, as DNA: TGTGCCAGCGAGTTTTTTGTCCCTTTAGCCCATGAGCAGTTCTTC.

This clonotype was detected only once. V and J are TRBV2 and TRBJ1-2, with TRBD1 matching over 7 bases. Germline lookup yields CDR1 SNHLY and CDR2 FYNNEI. V gave up 0 bases and J gave up 6 bases; unmatched junction bases: 4. CDR3 length: 14 amino acids. CDR3 sequence: CASSEAGRGNGYTF. DNA for the CDR3: TGTGCCAGCAGTGAAGCGGGCAGGGGGAATGGCTACACCTTC.

This clonotype was counted ten times or more. J is TRBJ2-3 and V is TRBV18, with a tentative D call TRBD2 (6 bases). The CDR3 sequence is 15 residues long. The germline V and J ends were trimmed by 3 bases and 4 bases, with 14 bases remaining between them. Germline V gives CDR1 KGHSH, CDR2 LQKENI. The CDR3 DNA sequence: TGTGCCAGCTCACCGGGGACTTCCGGGGCAGATACGCAGTATTTT. It codes for CASSPGTSGADTQYF. Looking up the rest from reference TRBV18 and TRBJ2-3 gives the full variable domain: NAGVMQNPRHLVRRRGQEARLRCSPMKGHSHVYWYRQLPEEGLKFMVYLQKENIIDESGMPKERFSAEFPKEGPSILRIQQVVRGDSAAYFCASSPGTSGADTQYFGPGTRLTVL.

The gene calls are TRBV3-1 and TRBJ1-5; D is undetermined. From germline, CDR1 is LGHDT and CDR2 YNNKEL (reference sequence). V shed 0 bases and J shed 9 bases, with 9 bases lying between them. The CDR3 has 13 residues. The chain's CDR3 is CASSQEPSRPQHF. DNA of the CDR3: TGTGCCAGCAGCCAAGAACCCAGTCGGCCCCAGCATTTT. Full variable domain (remainder filled in from reference TRBV3-1 and TRBJ1-5): DTAVSQTPKYLVTQMGNDKSIKCEQNLGHDTMYWYKQDSKKFLKIMFSYNNKELIINETVPNRFSPKSPDKAHLNLHINSLELGDSAVYFCASSQEPSRPQHFGDGTRLSIL.

This clonotype was counted only a few times. V is TRBV7-2 and J is TRBJ1-3; tentatively, D is TRBD1 (5 bases). Trimming took 7 bases from V and 0 from J, leaving 13 bases between them. Per the germline V gene, CDR1 is SGHTA and CDR2 is FQGNSA. There are 15 residues in the CDR3. This CDR3 reads CASTSRGTSGNTIYF. CDR3 sequence (DNA): TGTGCCAGCACTTCGAGGGGAACCTCTGGAAACACCATATATTTT.

The chain joins TRBV19 to TRBJ2-1; 11 bases align to TRBD2. This CDR3 has 16 amino acids. The germline V gene encodes CDR1 LNHDA and CDR2 SQIVND (reference sequence). Trimming took 4 bases from V and 7 from J; bases not matched to a gene: 9. The CDR3 bases are TGTGCCAGTAGTAGTTTACTAGCGGGAGTAGGTAATGAGCAGTTCTTC. Amino acid sequence: CASSSLLAGVGNEQFF.

This clonotype appeared a few times. The chain carries TRBV3-1 and TRBJ2-2; TRBD1 aligns across 7 bases. The V gene's germline CDR1 is LGHDT and CDR2 YNNKEL (reference sequence). The CDR3 totals 16 residues. J gave up 7 bases and V 6 bases, and 14 bases lay outside the gene matches. CDR3 DNA: TGTGCCAGCAGTCGGAGAAGGGGGCGTGGTGGCGGGGAGCTGTTTTTT. It yields the protein CASSRRRGRGGGELFF. Looking up the rest from reference TRBV3-1 and TRBJ2-2 gives the full variable domain: DTAVSQTPKYLVTQMGNDKSIKCEQNLGHDTMYWYKQDSKKFLKIMFSYNNKELIINETVPNRFSPKSPDKAHLNLHINSLELGDSAVYFCASSRRRGRGGGELFFGEGSRLTVL.

This clonotype was seen a handful of times. The limits of the CDR3 on the DNA are not certain, so only TCRdb's listed CDR3 is given. The V gene is TRBV28, the J gene TRBJ2-1; the table's D call of TRBD2 was not tested on the DNA. The CDR3 region is 14 residues in length, termini included. Germline V gives CDR1 MDHEN, CDR2 SYDVKM. The CDR3 sequence is CASRPLIVAGGAFF.

The chain joins TRBV27 to TRBJ2-6; maybe TRBD1 (5 bases). The CDR3 is 15 residues long. Germline CDR1 MNHEY, CDR2 SMNVEV (reference sequence). Trimming shortened V by 6 bases and J by 0 bases, and 9 bases separated the two germline ends. The CDR3 protein is CASRRQTSGANVLTF. CDR3 in DNA: TGTGCCAGCAGACGACAGACCTCTGGGGCCAACGTCCTGACTTTC.

For this clonotype: Likely a read error: the CDR3 ends without its conserved phenylalanine or tryptophan. The chain recombines TRBV3-1 with TRBJ1-1, with TRBD1 identical over 10 bases. Germline loops: CDR1 LGHDT, CDR2 YNNKEL (reference sequence). The CDR3 is 15 amino acids. Trimming took 5 bases from V and 1 from J; bases not matched to a gene: 4. The CDR3 region is CASSSRDRGNTEAFV. CDR3 bases: TGTGCCAGCAGCTCTCGGGACAGGGGGAACACTGAAGCTTTCGTT.

There are a few counts of this clonotype. A much larger clone is a single base away; this may be a read error. The chain is built from TRBV2 and TRBJ2-7, with TRBD2 matching 14 bases. The germline CDR1 and CDR2 sequences are SNHLY and FYNNEI. CDR3 size: 14 residues. The DNA of the CDR3 is TGTGCCGGCAGAGGGACTAGCGGGAGCTACGAGCAGTACTTC. Translated: CAGRGTSGSYEQYF.

There are many counts of this clonotype. V is TRBV27 and J is TRBJ2-1; D is possibly TRBD1 (5 bases). The germline V gene encodes CDR1 MNHEY and CDR2 SMNVEV (reference sequence). V was trimmed by 2 bases and J by 6 bases, leaving 17 bases between them. This CDR3 is built from 16 residues. CDR3 nucleotides: TGTGCCAGCAGTTTAGCATTTCCAGGGTTGGGCAATGAGCAGTTCTTC. This sequence encodes CASSLAFPGLGNEQFF.